The 22 T cell receptor beta chains listed next were all sequenced from one sample in a study of regulatory T cells in long-lasting Graves disease. For TCR beta, libraries came from iRepertoire HTBI primers and Arm-PCR of CDR3 regions. TCRdb independently ran MiXCR on the multiplex PCR reads; one entry per CDR3 protein. Of 700,000 or so distinct CDR3 sequences in the sample, 30% were seen once. The time point here: persistent/refractory GD, antithyroid drugs over 5 years with positive TRAb. PBMCs provided the RNA from which the TCR library was made. The sequencing used peripheral blood mononuclear cells (PBMCs), collected when the disease was refractory, from a patient treated with antithyroid drugs. Receptors originate from a female donor with Graves disease.

This clonotype was picked up many times. The chain employs TRBV28 and TRBJ1-5; 7 positions agree with TRBD1. CDR1 and CDR2 from the germline V gene are MDHEN and SYDVKM. V was clipped by 5 bases and J by 1 base; unmatched bases: 11. CDR3 length equals 17 residues. The CDR3 loop reads CASSPNGGGQSNQPQHF. The CDR3, as DNA: TGTGCCAGCAGTCCCAACGGGGGGGGACAGAGCAATCAGCCCCAGCATTTT.

The chain links TRBV5-1 to TRBJ2-7; possibly TRBD1 for D (5 bases). CDR3 size: 15 residues. The V end was cut by 4 bases, the J end by 0 bases, with 14 bases between. Germline CDR1 SGHRS, CDR2 YFSETQ. The CDR3 loop is CASSRGSGVSYEQYF. The CDR3 bases are TGCGCCAGCAGCAGGGGATCTGGCGTCTCCTACGAGCAGTACTTC.

The chain employs TRBV27 and TRBJ2-2; TRBD1 matches at 11 bases. From germline, CDR1 is MNHEY and CDR2 SMNVEV (reference sequence). Unmatched junction bases numbered 19, after V lost 3 bases and J lost 4 bases. CDR3 length: 21 residues. This CDR3 reads CASSFYNFPGQGGSLTGELFF. The DNA for the CDR3 is TGTGCCAGCAGTTTTTATAATTTCCCGGGACAGGGGGGCTCCCTCACCGGGGAGCTGTTTTTT.

This clonotype was observed many times. This chain links TRBV28 with TRBJ1-2, with D perhaps TRBD1 (6 bases). Trimming took off 2 bases at V and 0 bases at J, with 10 bases between the two ends. Germline V gene data show CDR1 as MDHEN and CDR2 as SYDVKM. There are 15 residues in the CDR3. CDR3 bases: TGTGCCAGCAGTTTAAGACAGGAATCTAACTATGGCTACACCTTC. This sequence encodes CASSLRQESNYGYTF.

This clonotype was counted at least ten times. The V gene is TRBV28, the J gene TRBJ1-2; D is undetermined. V lost 6 bases to trimming and J lost 3 bases, with 14 bases between them. CDR1 is MDHEN, CDR2 SYDVKM, per germline. The length of the CDR3 is 14 residues. This chain's CDR3 is CASSRGTDHYGYTF. CDR3 DNA sequence: TGTGCCAGCAGCCGCGGTACGGATCACTATGGCTACACCTTC.

The J gene is TRBJ2-7, the V gene TRBV27; TRBD1 matches at 8 bases. The CDR3 runs 14 residues. In germline, CDR1 is MNHEY, CDR2 SMNVEV (reference sequence). V shed 7 bases and J 1 base; nucleotides not matched to a gene: 6. The CDR3 loop is CASTTTGASYEQYF. The CDR3 nucleotides read TGTGCCAGCACAACGACAGGGGCTTCCTACGAGCAGTACTTC.

This clonotype was picked up many times. CDR3 region: CASSLEQDTEAFF. The CDR3 coding sequence is TGTGCCAGCAGCTTAGAACAGGACACTGAAGCTTTCTTT. The chain recombines TRBV11-2 with TRBJ1-1, with D maybe TRBD1 (5 bases). The CDR3 has 13 amino acids. Germline values: CDR1 SGHAT, CDR2 FQNNGV. Trimming stripped 0 bases from V and 3 bases from J, with 5 bases between.

This clonotype was seen ten or more times. This rearrangement joins TRBV12-3 or TRBV12-4 to TRBJ1-6; no definite D call. The V end was cut by 2 bases, the J end by 7 bases, with 9 bases between. CDR3 length: 14 residues. The CDR3 nucleotides are TGTGCCAGCAGTTTATTACACGAAAATTCACCCCTCCACTTT. Translating gives CASSLLHENSPLHF.

The sample holds a few counts of this clonotype. The chain employs TRBV25-1 and TRBJ1-2; D is undetermined. Germline V lookup: CDR1 MGHDK, CDR2 SYGVNS. The CDR3 has 13 amino acids. Trimming removed 2 bases from V and 7 bases from J, with 11 bases in between. In DNA form, the CDR3 reads TGTGCCAGCAGTGAACCCCAGGCGACTGGCTACACCTTC. It is translated as CASSEPQATGYTF.

The chain employs TRBV7-9 and TRBJ1-5; no firm D call. Trimming shortened V by 5 bases and J by 9 bases, and 17 bases separated the two germline ends. The CDR3 extends over 14 amino acids. Germline V gives CDR1 SEHNR, CDR2 FQNEAQ (reference sequence). CDR3 residues: CASSPRGGMRPQHF. The CDR3 DNA reads TGTGCCAGCAGCCCGAGAGGCGGGATGAGGCCCCAGCATTTT.

At least ten counts were recorded for this clonotype. The V and J genes are TRBV2 and TRBJ1-5; 9 bases match TRBD1. V shed 4 bases and J 3 bases; nucleotides not matched to a gene: 7. Per germline, CDR1 SNHLY and CDR2 FYNNEI. CDR3 length: 16 residues. Here the CDR3 DNA reads TGTGCCAGCAGTGGAGGGACAGGGAGGTCCAATCAGCCCCAGCATTTT. The encoded protein is CASSGGTGRSNQPQHF.

The genes are TRBV11-2 and TRBJ2-2, with 7 bases lining up with TRBD2. Trimming removed 5 bases from V and 2 bases from J; junction bases left unmatched: 8. Per the germline V gene, CDR1 is SGHAT and CDR2 is FQNNGV. This CDR3 has 16 residues. The DNA of the CDR3 is TGTGCCAGCAGCCCCCCCGGGAGGATAAACACCGGGGAGCTGTTTTTT. This translates into CASSPPGRINTGELFF.

The V and J genes are TRBV10-2 and TRBJ2-5; D possibly corresponds to TRBD1 (5 bases). Germline V CDR1 and CDR2: WSHSY, SAAADI. This CDR3 spans 11 amino acids. V dropped 7 bases and J dropped 5 bases, with 8 bases sitting between them. The CDR3 loop is CASMGRETQYF. CDR3 bases: TGCGCCAGCATGGGGCGGGAGACCCAGTACTTC.

The chain employs TRBV11-2 and TRBJ1-2; the D is unclear. The V end was cut by 2 bases, the J end by 4 bases, with 8 bases between. The CDR3 totals 13 residues. Germline V gene data show CDR1 as SGHAT and CDR2 as FQNNGV. CDR3 residues: CASSLKTGYGYTF. For the CDR3, the DNA is TGTGCCAGCAGCTTAAAAACGGGCTATGGCTACACCTTC.

The V gene is TRBV7-9, the J gene TRBJ2-6; D is unresolved. V dropped 5 bases and J dropped 0 bases, with 14 bases sitting between them. The germline gives CDR1 SEHNR, CDR2 FQNEAQ (reference sequence). The CDR3 contains 17 residues. The CDR3 protein is CASSPITGSSGANVLTF. The CDR3 DNA sequence: TGTGCCAGCAGCCCAATCACTGGTAGCTCTGGGGCCAACGTCCTGACTTTC.

This rearrangement joins TRBV16 to TRBJ1-2, with D perhaps TRBD1 (5 bases). Trimming took 0 bases from V and 7 from J, leaving 12 bases between them. Germline values: CDR1 KGHSY, CDR2 FQNENV. This CDR3 has 14 amino acids. This CDR3 is CASSQSGRQTGYTF. The CDR3 nucleotides read TGTGCCAGCAGCCAATCGGGGCGGCAGACTGGCTACACCTTC.

This clonotype was found many times. This rearrangement joins TRBV2 to TRBJ1-5; D remains unclear. Germline assignment: CDR1 SNHLY and CDR2 FYNNEI. Trimming cost V 6 bases and J 0 bases, with 9 bases left between them. The CDR3 spans 14 residues. CDR3 DNA sequence: TGTGCCAGCAGAGCGCGAGATAGCAATCAGCCCCAGCATTTT. Protein product: CASRARDSNQPQHF. Filled out from reference TRBV2 and TRBJ1-5, the complete variable domain reads EPEVTQTPSHQVTQMGQEVILRCVPISNHLYFYWYRQILGQKVEFLVSFYNNEISEKSEIFDDQFSVERPDGSNFTLKIRSTKLEDSAMYFCASRARDSNQPQHFGDGTRLSIL.

The V call is TRBV30, the J call TRBJ1-5; tentative D call: TRBD1 (6 bases). CDR1 and CDR2 from the germline V gene are GTSNPN and SVGIG (reference sequence). This CDR3 is built from 14 residues. Between the trimmed V and J ends, which lost 3 bases and 1 base, there was a span of 10 bases. DNA for the CDR3: TGTGCCTGGAGACTAGGGGGGAGCAATCAGCCCCAGCATTTT. Translation: CAWRLGGSNQPQHF. Using reference TRBV30 and TRBJ1-5 for the parts outside the CDR3, the full variable domain is SQTIHQWPATLVQPVGSPLSLECTVEGTSNPNLYWYRQAAGRGLQLLFYSVGIGQISSEVPQNLSASRPQDRQFILSSKKLLLSDSGFYLCAWRLGGSNQPQHFGDGTRLSIL.

This clonotype was counted only a few times. The rearrangement uses TRBV28 and TRBJ1-1, with D perhaps matching TRBD1 (5 bases). The V gene's germline CDR1 is MDHEN and CDR2 SYDVKM. V dropped 5 bases and J dropped 0 bases, with 13 bases sitting between them. The CDR3 extends over 15 amino acids. The CDR3 loop reads CASSILWGMNTEAFF. As DNA, the CDR3 is TGTGCCAGCAGTATCCTTTGGGGGATGAACACTGAAGCTTTCTTT.

V gene TRBV28 combines with J gene TRBJ2-4, with 7 bases that match TRBD1. This CDR3 region has 17 residues. With V trimmed by 6 bases and J by 1 base, 12 bases remained unmatched. Germline values: CDR1 MDHEN, CDR2 SYDVKM. Here the CDR3 reads CASRLPPTGSAKNIQYF. Here the CDR3 DNA reads TGTGCCAGCAGGTTGCCCCCGACAGGGTCGGCCAAAAACATTCAGTACTTC.

A note on this clonotype: This may arise from a read error, as a much more abundant clone is one base away. This chain uses TRBV6-2 or TRBV6-3 with TRBJ1-1, with D possibly being TRBD1 (5 bases). The germline CDR1 and CDR2 sequences are MNHEY and SVGEGT. The CDR3 totals 13 residues. DNA of the CDR3: TGTACCAGCAGTTATACAGGGAACACTGAAGCTTTCTTT. As protein: CTSSYTGNTEAFF.

The chain couples TRBV5-1 to TRBJ1-4, with TRBD1 matching 9 bases. Germline trimming cut 3 bases from V and 5 bases from J; bases unmatched to any gene: 8. This CDR3 region has 16 residues. Germline V gene lookup returns CDR1 SGHRS and CDR2 YFSETQ. This CDR3 reads CASSSETGGMNEKLFF. The CDR3 nucleotides are TGCGCCAGCAGCTCTGAGACAGGGGGAATGAATGAAAAACTGTTTTTT.